Shown below are 20 T cell receptor beta chains from a single sample sequenced in a study of T cell responses to AZD1222 COVID-19 vaccine. The table came from immunoSEQ multiplex PCR; TCRdb's copy has only in-frame clones and leaves some out. This table holds 150,000 to 200,000 clones, more than 85% found once. This specimen consisted of peripheral blood, obtained on day 0 of AZD1222 vaccination. The receptors here all came from an adult in good health.

The J gene is TRBJ2-2, the V gene TRBV4-2, with a tentative D call TRBD1 (6 bases). From germline, CDR1 is LGHNA and CDR2 YNFKEQ. Trimming cost V 5 bases and J 1 base, with 8 bases left between them. CDR3 length: 14 residues. The CDR3 nucleotides read TGTGCCAGCAGCTCGGGACAGAACACCGGGGAGCTGTTTTTT. Protein sequence: CASSSGQNTGELFF.

The V call is TRBV5-1, the J call TRBJ2-3, with a possible D match to TRBD1 (6 bases). The CDR3 totals 16 residues. The germline gives CDR1 SGHRS, CDR2 YFSETQ. V dropped 0 bases and J dropped 2 bases, with 13 bases sitting between them. The DNA for the CDR3 is TGCGCCAGCAGCTTGGGGGGGCTGGGGACCACAGATACGCAGTATTTT. As protein: CASSLGGLGTTDTQYF.

The CDR3 DNA is TGTGCCACCAGCAGTTGGGTTTTGACACCCCTCCACTTT. As protein: CATSSWVLTPLHF. The rearrangement joins TRBV15 to TRBJ1-6, with D unclear. The ends were cut back, 3 bases at V and 11 bases at J, with 11 bases in the middle. The CDR3 consists of 13 residues. Germline CDR1 LNHNV, CDR2 YYDKDF (reference sequence).

This clone has just one count. The genes are TRBV9 and TRBJ2-7; tentatively, D is TRBD1 or TRBD2 (5 bases each). The V end was cut by 0 bases, the J end by 3 bases, with 16 bases between. The CDR3 is 16 residues long. Germline CDR1 and CDR2: SGDLS and YYNGEE. This chain's CDR3 is CASSVATGPTVYEQYF. DNA for the CDR3: TGTGCCAGCAGCGTAGCTACGGGGCCCACGGTCTACGAGCAGTACTTC.

V gene TRBV11-2 combines with J gene TRBJ1-1, with D possibly matching TRBD1 (5 bases). The V and J ends lost 1 base and 12 bases respectively, with 12 bases between them. Germline assignment: CDR1 SGHAT and CDR2 FQNNGV. There are 12 residues in the CDR3. The CDR3 sequence: CASSLVGGISFF. In DNA, the CDR3 is TGTGCCAGCAGCTTAGTGGGGGGGATATCTTTCTTT.

The chain employs TRBV5-1 and TRBJ1-2, with D possibly matching TRBD1 (5 bases). V was pared by 4 bases and J by 0 bases, with 10 bases between. The CDR3 contains 14 residues. Germline values: CDR1 SGHRS, CDR2 YFSETQ. CDR3 residues: CASSPGGANYGYTF. The CDR3, as DNA: TGCGCCAGCAGCCCGGGGGGGGCTAACTATGGCTACACCTTC.

V is TRBV5-8 and J is TRBJ1-4; D not certain. Trimming took 2 bases from V and 4 from J, leaving 9 bases between them. The CDR3 sequence is 14 residues long. Germline CDR1 and CDR2: SGHTS and YDEGEE. CDR3 sequence (DNA): TGTGCCAGCAGCTTCGGCCGGGTTAATGAAAAACTGTTTTTT. Protein: CASSFGRVNEKLFF.

The genes are TRBV12-3 or TRBV12-4 and TRBJ2-5; TRBD2 is a possible D gene (5 bases). The CDR3 runs 10 residues. The V end lost 5 bases, the J end lost 7 bases, and 5 bases lay between the germline ends. CDR3 DNA: TGTGCCAGCAGTAGCGGGACCCAGTACTTC. It codes for CASSSGTQYF.

This clone was counted once. V is TRBV6-6 and J is TRBJ2-3; 8 nucleotides align to TRBD1. Unmatched junction bases numbered 3, after V lost 0 bases and J lost 4 bases. This CDR3 is built from 15 residues. Germline assignment: CDR1 MNHNY and CDR2 SVGAGI (reference sequence). For the CDR3, the DNA is TGTGCCAGCAGTTACTCGTCGGGACAGGCAGATACGCAGTATTTT. It translates to CASSYSSGQADTQYF.

As DNA, the CDR3 is TGTGCCAGCACCTGGGGTAGGGCCAACACTGAAGCTTTCTTT. Translated: CASTWGRANTEAFF. The chain recombines TRBV5-6 with TRBJ1-1; D unclear. The CDR3 loop spans 14 amino acids. The V end lost 6 bases, the J end lost 2 bases, and 14 bases lay between the germline ends. Germline-derived CDR1 and CDR2 are SGHDT and YYEEEE.

CDR3: CASSLQGPEAFF. In nucleotides, the CDR3 is TGTGCCAGCAGTTTACAGGGGCCTGAAGCTTTCTTT. The chain carries TRBV6-2 or TRBV6-3 and TRBJ1-1, with 7 positions matching TRBD1. This CDR3 is 12 amino acids long. J lost 6 bases, V lost 4 bases, and 2 bases had no gene match. Germline V gene sequence: CDR1 MNHEY, CDR2 SVGEGT.

This rearrangement joins TRBV4-1 to TRBJ2-1; D possibly corresponds to TRBD1 (6 bases). V lost 2 bases and J lost 10, with 12 bases in between. This CDR3 is built from 13 residues. Germline assignment: CDR1 MGHRA and CDR2 YSYEKL. CDR3 in amino acids: CASSQTLDREQFF. DNA for the CDR3: TGCGCCAGCAGCCAAACACTCGACAGGGAGCAGTTCTTC.

This rearrangement joins TRBV11-2 to TRBJ1-3, with TRBD1 matching over 9 bases. CDR1 and CDR2 from the germline V gene are SGHAT and FQNNGV. The CDR3 consists of 21 residues. The V gene end was trimmed by 6 bases and the J gene end by 4 bases; junction bases not matched to a gene: 25. The CDR3 region is CASSYSLQSPQQGAGGNTIYF. CDR3 DNA: TGTGCCAGCAGTTATTCCTTGCAATCCCCGCAACAGGGGGCCGGAGGAAACACCATATATTTT. The entire variable domain, with the rest obtained from reference TRBV11-2 and TRBJ1-3, is as follows: EAGVAQSPRYKIIEKRQSVAFWCNPISGHATLYWYQQILGQGPKLLIQFQNNGVVDDSQLPKDRFSAERLKGVDSTLKIQPAKLEDSAVYLCASSYSLQSPQQGAGGNTIYFGEGSWLTVV.

With regard to this clone: Sequence at one end of the junction differs from germline and may be a read error. This chain uses TRBV2 with TRBJ2-1; 7 bases map to TRBD1. CDR3 size: 15 residues. The germline gives CDR1 SNHLY, CDR2 FYNNEI. CDR3 residues: CASTEIGGSHNEQFF. The CDR3 nucleotides read TGTGCCAGCACTGAAATAGGGGGCAGCCACAATGAGCAGTTCTTC.

The chain employs TRBV6-1 and TRBJ2-1; D is possibly TRBD1 (5 bases). The CDR3 consists of 15 residues. Germline CDR1 is MNHNS and CDR2 is SASEGT. The V and J ends lost 3 bases and 6 bases respectively, with 15 bases between them. Here the CDR3 reads CASSDPRQWSNEQFF. Written as DNA, the CDR3 is TGTGCCAGCAGTGACCCCAGACAGTGGAGCAATGAGCAGTTCTTC.

The chain has TRBV4-1 and TRBJ1-1; perhaps TRBD1 as D (6 bases). Germline CDR1 is MGHRA and CDR2 is YSYEKL. This CDR3 is 15 amino acids long. Trimming took 0 bases from V and 6 from J, leaving 14 bases between them. CDR3 residues: CASSQESGRGAEAFF. Written as DNA, the CDR3 is TGCGCCAGCAGCCAAGAATCGGGCAGGGGCGCTGAAGCTTTCTTT.

The chain has TRBV18 and TRBJ2-6; TRBD1 matches 7 bases. This CDR3 has 15 residues. V trimming: 3 bases; J trimming: 5 bases; junction bases outside the gene matches: 4. CDR1 is KGHSH and CDR2 is LQKENI in the germline V gene. CDR3 amino acids: CASSPGQPRANVLTF. Here the CDR3 DNA reads TGTGCCAGCTCACCGGGACAGCCTAGGGCCAACGTCCTGACTTTC.

The V gene is TRBV5-1, the J gene TRBJ1-1; 7 nucleotides agree with TRBD1. The CDR3 extends over 14 amino acids. The germline CDR1 and CDR2 sequences are SGHRS and YFSETQ. J gave up 4 bases and V 0 bases, and 3 bases lay outside the gene matches. The CDR3 nucleotides read TGCGCCAGCAGCTTGGGGCGGGACAGCACTGAAGCTTTCTTT. It is translated as CASSLGRDSTEAFF.

The rearrangement uses TRBV5-1 and TRBJ2-1; no firm D call. The CDR3 totals 14 residues. Trimming removed 0 bases at V and 13 bases at J, with 17 bases between. The V gene's germline CDR1 is SGHRS and CDR2 YFSETQ. CDR3 region: CASSLEGGRLGQFF. DNA of the CDR3: TGCGCCAGCAGCTTGGAGGGTGGCAGGTTGGGTCAGTTCTTC. Combining the CDR3 with reference TRBV5-1 and TRBJ2-1 gives the whole variable domain KAGVTQTPRYLIKTRGQQVTLSCSPISGHRSVSWYQQTPGQGLQFLFEYFSETQRNKGNFPGRFSGRQFSNSRSEMNVSTLELGDSALYLCASSLEGGRLGQFFGPGTRLTVL.

V and J are TRBV18 and TRBJ2-5; 11 nucleotides match TRBD2. Germline V gives CDR1 KGHSH, CDR2 LQKENI. The junction had 7 bases not matched to a gene; V was cut back by 0 bases and J by 7 bases. CDR3 length: 16 amino acids. CDR3 amino acids: CASSPPLAGGSGTQYF. The CDR3 nucleotides read TGTGCCAGCTCACCACCCCTAGCGGGGGGTTCGGGGACCCAGTACTTC.